The 10 T cell receptor beta chains presented below share a single source sample, sequenced in a study of tumor-infiltrating lymphocytes in oesophageal squamous cell carcinoma. TCRdb reprocessed the PCR reads with MiXCR, giving one entry per CDR3 protein. This sample has about 22,000 distinct CDR3 sequences; about a third occur once, and the top ten carry about a fifth. The sequenced material came from esophageal tumor tissue. Source of these receptors: a female donor with esophageal squamous cell carcinoma.

By share, this clonotype counts as medium-sized. The chain carries TRBV7-6 and TRBJ1-2, with 7 bases aligning to TRBD1. J was trimmed by 4 bases and V by 4 bases; bases with no gene match: 6. The CDR3 runs 14 residues. Germline assignment: CDR1 SGHVS and CDR2 FNYEAQ. The CDR3 is CASSSGQLSYGYTF. CDR3 sequence (DNA): TGTGCCAGCAGCTCGGGACAGTTGTCCTATGGCTACACCTTC. Full variable domain (missing parts from reference TRBV7-6 and TRBJ1-2): GAGVSQSPRYKVTKRGQDVALRCDPISGHVSLYWYRQALGQGPEFLTYFNYEAQQDKSGLPNDRFSAERPEGSISTLTIQRTEQRDSAMYRCASSSGQLSYGYTFGSGTRLTVV.

This clonotype ranks as medium-sized. CDR3 residues: CASSLQVRRETQYF. In nucleotides, the CDR3 is TGTGCCAGCAGCTTACAGGTCCGGAGAGAGACCCAGTACTTC. The rearrangement links TRBV7-6 to TRBJ2-5; D is unclear. The V gene's germline CDR1 is SGHVS and CDR2 FNYEAQ. V shed 2 bases and J shed 4 bases, with 11 bases lying between them. The length of the CDR3 is 14 residues.

The sample holds many counts of this clonotype. The gene calls are TRBV24-1 and TRBJ1-4; D gene ambiguous. The CDR3 loop spans 14 amino acids. Trimming removed 3 bases at V and 0 bases at J, with 4 bases between. Germline CDR1 is KGHDR and CDR2 is SFDVKD. This chain's CDR3 is CATSDSTTNEKLFF. In DNA form, the CDR3 reads TGTGCCACCAGTGATAGCACAACTAATGAAAAACTGTTTTTT.

This clonotype has at least ten counts. The chain uses TRBV2 and TRBJ2-2, with 14 bases matching TRBD2. Germline V gene lookup returns CDR1 SNHLY and CDR2 FYNNEI. V was clipped by 6 bases and J by 6 bases; unmatched bases: 0. The length of the CDR3 is 14 residues. CDR3 sequence reads: CASRGLAGAGELFF. The CDR3 DNA follows: TGTGCCAGCAGGGGACTAGCGGGAGCCGGGGAGCTGTTTTTT.

This clonotype was counted many times. The rearrangement uses TRBV7-2 and TRBJ2-3, with D perhaps assigned TRBD1 or TRBD2 (5 bases each). Trimming left V 5 bases short and J 1 base short, with 10 bases between. Germline V gene data show CDR1 as SGHTA and CDR2 as FQGNSA. This CDR3 contains 14 residues. CDR3 nucleotide sequence: TGTGCCAGCAGCCCCTTGGGACGCACAGATACGCAGTATTTT. This sequence encodes CASSPLGRTDTQYF.

This clonotype was recorded at least ten times. The chain is built from TRBV7-2 and TRBJ2-1; 7 nucleotides line up with TRBD2. CDR1 SGHTA and CDR2 FQGNSA come from the germline V gene. This CDR3 has 16 amino acids. The V segment lost 2 bases and the J segment 7 bases; nucleotides outside the gene matches: 11. CDR3 in DNA: TGTGCCAGCAGCTTACCGCGAGTGGTGGGGGGGAATGAGCAGTTCTTC. Protein sequence: CASSLPRVVGGNEQFF.

This clonotype was recorded at least ten times. This chain connects TRBV5-1 to TRBJ2-5; possibly TRBD1 for D (5 bases). V was trimmed by 0 bases and J by 5 bases, leaving 17 bases between them. There are 16 residues in the CDR3. From germline, CDR1 is SGHRS and CDR2 YFSETQ. CDR3 region: CASSLDWGQFGETQYF. Written as DNA, the CDR3 is TGCGCCAGCAGCTTGGACTGGGGCCAATTCGGGGAGACCCAGTACTTC.

In this sample, this clonotype turned up once. Here the CDR3 reads CASSLRLTGELFF. CDR3 nucleotides: TGTGCCAGCAGCTTGCGACTCACCGGGGAGCTGTTTTTT. J is TRBJ2-2 and V is TRBV7-6; D uncertain. CDR3 size: 13 residues. The V gene's germline CDR1 is SGHVS and CDR2 FNYEAQ. Trimming stripped 3 bases from V and 4 bases from J, with 6 bases between.

This clonotype was observed many times. The chain is built from TRBV6-5 and TRBJ2-7; TRBD1 agrees at 8 bases. V lost 2 bases to trimming and J lost 4 bases; unmatched junction nucleotides: 4. Germline loops: CDR1 MNHEY, CDR2 SVGAGI. CDR3 length: 14 residues. In nucleotides, the CDR3 is TGTGCCAGCAGTTACGCCACAGGGGGTTACGAGCAGTACTTC. It codes for CASSYATGGYEQYF.

The chain is built from TRBV7-2 and TRBJ1-2; D perhaps matches TRBD1 (6 bases). Germline CDR1 SGHTA, CDR2 FQGNSA. V was shortened by 5 bases and J by 5 bases, with 12 bases between the two germline ends. This CDR3 is 13 amino acids long. The CDR3 DNA reads TGTGCCAGCAGCGTACAGGGTGGGTATGGCTACACCTTC. Translating gives CASSVQGGYGYTF.